This T cell receptor beta chain emerged from a study of cytomegalovirus exposure and HLA in healthy donors. Findings of the study overall: The only immune exposure information that was available was CMV serostatus. Researchers reported that three CMV-associated chains were confirmed in vitro as CMV antigen-specific.

The PCR was carried out with 60 Vbeta primers and 13 Jbeta primers. The repertoire was sequenced with immunoSEQ multiplex PCR; TCRdb's copy has only in-frame clones and lacks some. The sample consists of over 150,000 clones, approximately 80% of them appearing once. Concerning this clone: Its antigen is unidentified.

V shed 2 bases and J 10 bases; nucleotides not matched to a gene: 6. This CDR3 comprises 12 residues. CDR1 is GTSNPN and CDR2 is SVGIG in the germline V gene (reference sequence). Sequencing was done on a sample of PBMCs. This sequence joins TRBV30 and TRBJ1-2; 8 positions match TRBD1. This TCR came from a boy younger than 18 in good health and CMV-seronegative. CDR3 sequence: CAWSTAGGDYTF. In DNA form, the CDR3 reads TGTGCCTGGAGTACCGCAGGGGGCGACTACACCTTC.